These T cell receptor beta chains were read from a single sample in a study of breast tumors, draining lymph nodes, adjacent tissues. TCRdb passed the multiplex PCR reads through MiXCR, listing each CDR3 protein once. The sample has around 300,000 distinct CDR3 sequences, 30% to 35% seen once. Sequencing was carried out using axillary lymph node tissue. These TCRs come from a female donor with breast cancer. Some clones in this sample may be carry-over from other donors' samples. CDR3s leave out the opening cysteine and the closing phenylalanine or tryptophan. Fields, in order: J gene, V gene, clone size, CDR3 protein. The size entry is marked missing in some rows and otherwise reads once, few, many or a size class.

TRBJ1-5 TRBV5-8 many ASSLAGTGVGSNQPQH
TRBJ1-1 TRBV7-8 . ASSLVWDTDPNTEAF
TRBJ2-2 TRBV20-1 many SARWSTGELF
TRBJ2-1 TRBV28 few ATIAGPYNEQF
TRBJ2-5 TRBV6-5 few ASTPPLRGRETQY
TRBJ2-5 TRBV20-1 . SALPHSGRAGGTQY
TRBJ2-1 TRBV7-9 many ASSQLQGSNEQF
TRBJ2-5 TRBV6-5 many ASSSRLAGGYETQY
TRBJ2-2 TRBV4-1 many ASSSYTGELF
TRBJ2-1 TRBV20-1 many SASPGLAGGNEQF
TRBJ1-4 TRBV30 . AWSPPWTWDPGDEKLF
TRBJ1-2 TRBV6-6 many ASSLDRVEGYT
TRBJ1-5 TRBV10-2 . ASSGTGTGSQPQH
TRBJ1-5 TRBV2 many ASSESEGYQPQH
TRBJ2-1 TRBV7-9 many ASFPFPVDSGAFGYNEQF
TRBJ2-3 TRBV19 many ASSMGVADTQY
TRBJ2-3 TRBV20-1 many SAPDQISSTDTQY
TRBJ1-5 TRBV12-5 few ASGPGQGVNQPQH
TRBJ2-7 TRBV5-1 many ASSPGRHEQY
TRBJ1-6 TRBV5-1 many ASSSSGPNSPLH
TRBJ2-5 TRBV27 many ASSLLGSQAQY
TRBJ2-3 TRBV12-5 . ASSLVAEYNEQY
TRBJ2-2 TRBV12-3/TRBV12-4 many ASGQGSSVGELF
TRBJ2-7 TRBV7-9 many ASSLDRSYEQY
TRBJ2-7 TRBV3-1 . ASSQGPRDYEQY
TRBJ2-6 TRBV20-1 many SAPILSSGANVLT